The 20 T cell receptor beta chains below all came from one sample that was sequenced in a study of cytomegalovirus exposure and HLA in healthy donors. Researchers ran the PCR with 60 Vbeta and 13 Jbeta primers. Assay: immunoSEQ multiplex PCR; the TCRdb copy retains only in-frame clones and omits some. Here the sample spans 150,000 to 200,000 clones, over 75% being singletons. The sample consisted of PBMCs. The source of these receptors is a woman aged 25-40 years in good health and CMV-seronegative.

The rearrangement joins TRBV15 to TRBJ2-3; 8 bases fit TRBD2. Trimming took 0 bases from V and 4 from J; bases not matched to a gene: 3. CDR1 is LNHNV, CDR2 YYDKDF, per germline (reference sequence). The CDR3 totals 15 residues. CDR3 DNA: TGTGCCACCAGCAGAGACAGCGGGGGCTCAGATACGCAGTATTTT. Translation: CATSRDSGGSDTQYF.

The chain joins TRBV29-1 to TRBJ1-2; D is possibly TRBD1 (5 bases). Germline V gene data show CDR1 as SQVTM and CDR2 as ANQGSEA. Trimming took off 8 bases at V and 5 bases at J, with 12 bases between the two ends. The CDR3 covers 11 residues. CDR3 sequence reads: CSFDSTYGYTF. The CDR3 region has the DNA TGCAGCTTCGACAGCACTTATGGCTACACCTTC.

V usage is TRBV2 and J usage is TRBJ2-5, with 12 bases that match TRBD2. V was clipped by 6 bases and J by 0 bases; unmatched bases: 5. Germline V gives CDR1 SNHLY, CDR2 FYNNEI. This CDR3 has 16 residues. The CDR3 bases are TGTGCCAGCAGACCTACTAGCGGGAGGTACCAAGAGACCCAGTACTTC. Translated: CASRPTSGRYQETQYF.

The V gene is TRBV5-4, the J gene TRBJ2-7, with TRBD2 matching over 7 bases. The CDR3 loop spans 17 amino acids. The V segment lost 4 bases and the J segment 3 bases; nucleotides outside the gene matches: 16. Germline V gene lookup returns CDR1 SGHNT and CDR2 YYREEE (reference sequence). The CDR3 nucleotides are TGTGCCAGCAGCCAAAACGGCAGACTAGCTGGGGTCTACGAGCAGTACTTC. It specifies CASSQNGRLAGVYEQYF.

The rearrangement uses TRBV13 and TRBJ1-6, with TRBD1 matching over 7 bases. The junction had 8 bases not matched to a gene; V was cut back by 6 bases and J by 3 bases. There are 16 residues in the CDR3. Per germline, CDR1 PRHDT and CDR2 FYEKMQ (reference sequence). The DNA for the CDR3 is TGTGCCAGCAGTCGCCGAGACAGGGACTATAATTCACCCCTCCACTTT. Translated, it gives CASSRRDRDYNSPLHF.

V and J are TRBV4-2 and TRBJ1-2, with D unclear. Germline lookup yields CDR1 LGHNA and CDR2 YNFKEQ. The V and J ends lost 1 base and 5 bases respectively, with 26 bases between them. The CDR3 runs to 19 residues. This CDR3 reads CASSQGVKRSIGESYGYTF. In nucleotides, the CDR3 is TGTGCCAGCAGCCAAGGTGTTAAGAGGTCAATCGGAGAATCATATGGCTACACCTTC.

V and J are TRBV6-6 and TRBJ2-7; D is perhaps TRBD1 (6 bases). The CDR3 length is 12 residues. V lost 0 bases and J lost 6, with 6 bases in between. Germline assignment: CDR1 MNHNY and CDR2 SVGAGI (reference sequence). This chain's CDR3 is CASSYSGGEQYF. The CDR3 DNA is TGTGCCAGCAGTTACTCAGGGGGCGAGCAGTACTTC.

The CDR3 DNA is TGTGCCAGCAAAGTCGAGGCCGGGACAAACTATGGCTACACCTTC. Translated, it gives CASKVEAGTNYGYTF. The J gene is TRBJ1-2, the V gene TRBV6-5; the D gene is possibly TRBD1 (6 bases). Deletions cut 7 bases from V and 2 bases from J, with 17 bases between. The CDR3 is 15 amino acids. Germline CDR1 and CDR2: MNHEY and SVGAGI.

This clone came up many times. This chain connects TRBV27 to TRBJ1-4; TRBD1 agrees at 10 bases. CDR3 length: 15 amino acids. The V and J ends lost 5 bases and 7 bases, in that order; junction bases with no gene match: 7. Germline V gene data show CDR1 as MNHEY and CDR2 as SMNVEV (reference sequence). CDR3 sequence: CASSEWTGGGEKLFF. The DNA of the CDR3 is TGTGCCAGCAGTGAATGGACAGGGGGAGGTGAAAAACTGTTTTTT.

This chain joins TRBV6-5 and TRBJ2-5; 9 nucleotides match TRBD1. V lost 2 bases, J lost 5 bases, and 6 bases stayed unmatched. Germline values: CDR1 MNHEY, CDR2 SVGAGI. This CDR3 region has 15 residues. CDR3 in DNA: TGTGCCAGCAGTTACGGGGGACAGGGTCGGGAGACCCAGTACTTC. It specifies CASSYGGQGRETQYF.

V and J are TRBV19 and TRBJ2-1; the D gene is possibly TRBD1 (5 bases). Germline V gene data show CDR1 as LNHDA and CDR2 as SQIVND (reference sequence). Between the trimmed V and J ends, which lost 5 bases and 7 bases, there was a span of 18 bases. The CDR3 sequence is 15 residues long. CDR3 in DNA: TGTGCCAGTAGTTCGTTCGGGCAGGGCCGGAATGAGCAGTTCTTC. It is translated as CASSSFGQGRNEQFF.

Comments on this clone: Mismatch with germline at one junction end may stem from a read error. This rearrangement joins TRBV6-1 to TRBJ2-3, with D perhaps TRBD1 (5 bases). The CDR3 contains 15 residues. CDR1 is MNHNS and CDR2 is SASEGT in the germline V gene. The CDR3 spells CASREVRQITDTQYF. The CDR3 bases are TGTGCCAGCAGGGAAGTTAGACAGATCACAGATACGCAGTATTTT.

The chain combines TRBV30 with TRBJ2-7; 8 positions agree with TRBD1. Trimming took 5 bases from V and 3 from J; bases not matched to a gene: 12. Germline V lookup: CDR1 GTSNPN, CDR2 SVGIG (reference sequence). The CDR3 has 15 amino acids. The CDR3 DNA follows: TGTGCCTGGTGTAAGACTGGGACAGGATACTACGAGCAGTACTTC. It translates to CAWCKTGTGYYEQYF.

The chain carries TRBV4-1 and TRBJ1-1; 9 bases agree with TRBD1. The V segment lost 6 bases and the J segment 6 bases; nucleotides outside the gene matches: 11. The V gene's germline CDR1 is MGHRA and CDR2 YSYEKL. This CDR3 region has 15 residues. Written as DNA, the CDR3 is TGCGCCAGCAGGGAACCCGGGACAGGGCGCGCTGAAGCTTTCTTT. Residues: CASREPGTGRAEAFF.

This clone was seen more than once but under ten times. Other DNA sequences of this sample code for an identical CDR3. The chain employs TRBV7-2 and TRBJ1-5; maybe TRBD1 (5 bases). Looked up from germline, CDR1 is SGHTA and CDR2 is FQGNSA. V dropped 5 bases and J dropped 2 bases, with 10 bases sitting between them. This CDR3 contains 14 residues. CDR3 in DNA: TGTGCCAGCAGCCGCGGGGGGGGCAATCAGCCCCAGCATTTT. The encoded protein is CASSRGGGNQPQHF.

This CDR3 reads CASSLDPGMNTEAFF. In nucleotides, the CDR3 is TGCGCCAGCAGCTTGGATCCAGGGATGAACACTGAAGCTTTCTTT. The genes are TRBV5-1 and TRBJ1-1; D may be TRBD1 (5 bases). The CDR3 has 15 amino acids. Trimming removed 0 bases from V and 0 bases from J, with 9 bases in between. Looked up from germline, CDR1 is SGHRS and CDR2 is YFSETQ.

The CDR3: CASSWGRGRSDTQYF. For the CDR3, the DNA is TGTGCCAGCAGCTGGGGGCGGGGGAGGTCAGATACGCAGTATTTT. The chain combines TRBV5-4 with TRBJ2-3; D might be TRBD2 (7 bases). The CDR3 totals 15 residues. V shed 3 bases and J shed 4 bases, with 15 bases lying between them. The germline CDR1 and CDR2 sequences are SGHNT and YYREEE (reference sequence).

This clone was detected once. V usage is TRBV10-3 and J usage is TRBJ2-3; no reliable D call. The length of the CDR3 is 12 residues. V shed 6 bases and J shed 5 bases, with 9 bases lying between them. CDR1 is ENHRY, CDR2 SYGVKD, per germline. DNA for the CDR3: TGTGCCATCAGGAAAGTCGGAGATACGCAGTATTTT. This codes for CAIRKVGDTQYF.

The rearrangement joins TRBV5-4 to TRBJ2-2; possible D gene TRBD1, 6 bases. The ends were cut back, 1 base at V and 10 bases at J, with 14 bases in the middle. There are 14 residues in the CDR3. Germline lookup yields CDR1 SGHNT and CDR2 YYREEE (reference sequence). The CDR3 sequence is CASSLKTGSSELFF. In nucleotides, the CDR3 is TGTGCCAGCAGCTTGAAAACAGGGTCCTCGGAGCTGTTTTTT.

The V call is TRBV2, the J call TRBJ1-4; D ambiguous. The CDR3 covers 14 residues. CDR1 and CDR2 (germline): SNHLY, FYNNEI. Trimming shortened V by 0 bases and J by 8 bases, and 10 bases separated the two germline ends. The CDR3 sequence: CASSEALGGEKLFF. CDR3 nucleotide sequence: TGTGCCAGCAGTGAAGCTCTTGGAGGGGAAAAACTGTTTTTT.